A single sample gave rise to the 2 T cell receptor beta chains below, sequenced in a study of blood T cell repertoires in COVID-19. Only in-frame clones appear in the TCRdb table, and some are missing; sequencing was by immunoSEQ multiplex PCR. The sample lists some 76,000 clones; 90% were seen once. Sample: peripheral blood. The origin of the receptors is a young woman with acute or convalescent COVID-19.

This clone was seen only once. An end of the junction differs from the germline gene, which may be a read error. The chain is built from TRBV4-1 and TRBJ2-2; 9 nucleotides align to TRBD1. The CDR3 totals 15 residues. Germline CDR1 reads MGHRA; CDR2 reads YSYEKL. Here the CDR3 DNA reads TGCGCCCGCAGCCGACTGGGACAGGGAGCCGGGGAGCTGTTTTTT. Protein sequence: CARSRLGQGAGELFF.

V gene TRBV6-2 or TRBV6-3 combines with J gene TRBJ2-7; TRBD2 aligns across 13 bases. With 2 bases clipped from V and 2 bases from J, the junction kept 15 bases outside the gene matches. Germline assignment: CDR1 MNHEY and CDR2 SVGEGT. CDR3 length: 20 residues. The CDR3 DNA sequence: TGTGCCAGCAGTTACGCCAGGACTAGCGGGAGTAGGAGGGGTACCTACGAGCAGTACTTC. This encodes CASSYARTSGSRRGTYEQYF.